The present TCR beta chain was sequenced within a study of blood T cell repertoires in COVID-19. Whole-study context: The study drew acute and convalescent COVID-19 samples from the United States, Italy and Spain. The analysed material was cDNA or gDNA that came from T cells, B-cell-depleted T cells, or PBMCs.

Generated by immunoSEQ multiplex PCR, the TCRdb table keeps only in-frame clones and is missing some. The table lists more than 140,000 clones, about 79% of them singletons, with about 6.8% in the top ten. The length of the CDR3 is 14 residues. Germline V gene lookup returns CDR1 SEHNR and CDR2 FQNEAQ (reference sequence). V lost 5 bases, J lost 4 bases, and 6 bases stayed unmatched. The V and J genes are TRBV7-9 and TRBJ2-7; 9 positions match TRBD1. Sequencing used peripheral blood. The TCR originated in a woman in her 50s in a cohort sampled during active or convalescent COVID-19. Here the CDR3 DNA reads TGTGCCAGCAGCCGGGGACAGGGAGATTACGAGCAGTACTTC. Amino acid sequence: CASSRGQGDYEQYF.